The T cell receptor (beta chain) under discussion was sequenced for a study of cytomegalovirus exposure and HLA in healthy donors. For the study at large: The approximately 110 validation repertoires and the roughly 700 first-cohort repertoires shared a platform, a later analysis reported. Notes on the study in general: CMV antigen specificity was confirmed in vitro for three CMV-associated chains. It was found in a later analysis that first-cohort TCR clusters tended to co-occur in the approximately 120 validation repertoires.

Libraries were prepared by immunoSEQ multiplex PCR; TCRdb keeps only in-frame clonotypes and omits some of them. The table includes about 140,000 clones, around four fifths detected once. The donors were part of the validation cohort of 120 subjects. That cohort was separate from the first cohort, which comprised several hundred subjects. The CDR3 totals 15 residues. Unmatched junction bases numbered 5, after V lost 4 bases and J lost 4 bases. Germline CDR1 is SGDLS and CDR2 is YYNGEE. Worth noting for this clone: Antigen: not known.

The sequencing sample was made of PBMCs. The genes are TRBV9 and TRBJ2-3, with 11 bases matching TRBD2. The receptor was derived from a woman in her twenties or thirties in good health and CMV-seronegative. CDR3 sequence (DNA): TGTGCCAGCAGCTTTAGCGGGGGGGTATCAGATACGCAGTATTTT. Protein product: CASSFSGGVSDTQYF.